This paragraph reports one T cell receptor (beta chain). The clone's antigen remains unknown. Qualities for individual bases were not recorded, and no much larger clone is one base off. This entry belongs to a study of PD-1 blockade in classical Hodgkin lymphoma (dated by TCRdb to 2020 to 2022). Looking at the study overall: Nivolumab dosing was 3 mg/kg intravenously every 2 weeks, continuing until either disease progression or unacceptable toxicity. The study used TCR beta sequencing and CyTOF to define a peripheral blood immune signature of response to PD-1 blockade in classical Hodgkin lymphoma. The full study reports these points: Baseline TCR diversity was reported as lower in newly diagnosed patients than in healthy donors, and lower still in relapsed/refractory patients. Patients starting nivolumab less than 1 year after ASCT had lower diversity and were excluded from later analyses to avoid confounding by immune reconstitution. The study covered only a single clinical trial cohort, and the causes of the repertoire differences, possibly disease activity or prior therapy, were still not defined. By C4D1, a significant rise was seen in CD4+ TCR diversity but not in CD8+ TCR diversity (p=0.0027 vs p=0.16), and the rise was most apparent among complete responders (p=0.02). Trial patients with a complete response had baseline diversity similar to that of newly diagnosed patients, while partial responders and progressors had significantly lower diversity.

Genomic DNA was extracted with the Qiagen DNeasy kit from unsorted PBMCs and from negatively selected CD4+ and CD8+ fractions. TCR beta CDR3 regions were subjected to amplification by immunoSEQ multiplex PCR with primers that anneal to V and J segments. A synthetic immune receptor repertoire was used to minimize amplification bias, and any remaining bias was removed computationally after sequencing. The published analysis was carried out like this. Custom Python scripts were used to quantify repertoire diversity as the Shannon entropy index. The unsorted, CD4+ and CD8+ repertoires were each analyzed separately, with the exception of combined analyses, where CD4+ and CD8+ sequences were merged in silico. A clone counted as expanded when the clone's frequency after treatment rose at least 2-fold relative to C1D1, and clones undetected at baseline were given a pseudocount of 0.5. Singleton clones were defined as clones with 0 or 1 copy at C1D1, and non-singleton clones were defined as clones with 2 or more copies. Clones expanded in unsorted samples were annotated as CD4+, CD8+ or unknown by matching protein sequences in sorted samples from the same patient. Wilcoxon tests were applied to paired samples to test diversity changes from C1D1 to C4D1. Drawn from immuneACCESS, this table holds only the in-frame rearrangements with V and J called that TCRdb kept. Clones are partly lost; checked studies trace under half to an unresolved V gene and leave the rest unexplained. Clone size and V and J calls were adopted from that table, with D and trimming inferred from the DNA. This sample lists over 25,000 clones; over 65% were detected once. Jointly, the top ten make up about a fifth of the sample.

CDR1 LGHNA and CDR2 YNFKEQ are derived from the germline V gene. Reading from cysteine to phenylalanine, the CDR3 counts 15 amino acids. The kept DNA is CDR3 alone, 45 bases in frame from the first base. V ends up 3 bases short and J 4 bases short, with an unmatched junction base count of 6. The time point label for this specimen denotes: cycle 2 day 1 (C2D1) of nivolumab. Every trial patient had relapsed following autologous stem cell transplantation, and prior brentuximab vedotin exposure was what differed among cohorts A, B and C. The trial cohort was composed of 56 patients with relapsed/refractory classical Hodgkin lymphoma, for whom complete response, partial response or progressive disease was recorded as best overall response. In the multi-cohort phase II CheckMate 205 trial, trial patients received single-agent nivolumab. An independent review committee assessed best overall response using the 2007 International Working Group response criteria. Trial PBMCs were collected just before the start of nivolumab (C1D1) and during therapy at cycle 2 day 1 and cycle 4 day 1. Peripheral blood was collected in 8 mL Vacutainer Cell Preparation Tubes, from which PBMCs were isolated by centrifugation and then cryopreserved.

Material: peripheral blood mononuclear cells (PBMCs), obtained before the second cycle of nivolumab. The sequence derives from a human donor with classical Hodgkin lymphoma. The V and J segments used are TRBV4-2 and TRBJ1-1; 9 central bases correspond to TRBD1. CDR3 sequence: CASSQGQGRRTEAFF. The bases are TGTGCCAGCAGCCAGGGACAGGGAAGGCGCACTGAAGCTTTCTTT.